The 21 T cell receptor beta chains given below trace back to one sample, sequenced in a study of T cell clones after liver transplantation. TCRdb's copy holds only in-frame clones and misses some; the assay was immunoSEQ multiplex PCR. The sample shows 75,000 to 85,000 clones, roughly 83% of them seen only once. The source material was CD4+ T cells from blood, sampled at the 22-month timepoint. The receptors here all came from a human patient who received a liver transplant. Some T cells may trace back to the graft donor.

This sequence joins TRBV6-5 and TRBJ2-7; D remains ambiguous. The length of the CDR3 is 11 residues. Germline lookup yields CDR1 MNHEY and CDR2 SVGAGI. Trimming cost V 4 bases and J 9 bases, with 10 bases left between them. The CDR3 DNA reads TGTGCCAGCAGTTCCCGTCGGAGGCAGTACTTC. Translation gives CASSSRRRQYF.

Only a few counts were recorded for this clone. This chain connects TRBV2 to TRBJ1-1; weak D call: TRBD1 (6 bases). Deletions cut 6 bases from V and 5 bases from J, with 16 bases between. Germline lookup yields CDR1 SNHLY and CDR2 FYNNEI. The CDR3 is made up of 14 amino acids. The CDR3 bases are TGTGCCAGCAGGAGGGACATGGGTGATACTGAAGCTTTCTTT. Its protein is CASRRDMGDTEAFF.

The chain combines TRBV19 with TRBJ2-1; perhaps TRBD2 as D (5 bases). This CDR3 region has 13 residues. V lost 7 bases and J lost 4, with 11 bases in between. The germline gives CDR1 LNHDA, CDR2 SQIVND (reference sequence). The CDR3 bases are TGTGCCAGTACAGGACTCAATTACAATGAGCAGTTCTTC. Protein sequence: CASTGLNYNEQFF.

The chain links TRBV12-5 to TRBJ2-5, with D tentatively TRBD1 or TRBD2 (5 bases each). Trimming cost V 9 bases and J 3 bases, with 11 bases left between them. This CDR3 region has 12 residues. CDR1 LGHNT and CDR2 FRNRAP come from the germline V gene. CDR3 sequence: CASLGTEETQYF. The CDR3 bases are TGTGCTAGCCTCGGGACGGAAGAGACCCAGTACTTC.

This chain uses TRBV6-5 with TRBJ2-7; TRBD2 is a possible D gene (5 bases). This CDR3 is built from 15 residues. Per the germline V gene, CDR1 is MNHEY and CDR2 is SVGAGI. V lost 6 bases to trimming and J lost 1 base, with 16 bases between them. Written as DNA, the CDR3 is TGTGCCAGCAGCTTACCGTCGGAGGTATCCTACGAGCAGTACTTC. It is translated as CASSLPSEVSYEQYF.

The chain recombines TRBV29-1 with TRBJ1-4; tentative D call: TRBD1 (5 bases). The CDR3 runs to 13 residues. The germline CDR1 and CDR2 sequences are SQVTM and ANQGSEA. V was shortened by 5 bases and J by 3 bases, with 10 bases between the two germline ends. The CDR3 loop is CSVRGWANEKLFF. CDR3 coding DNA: TGCAGCGTTCGGGGGTGGGCTAATGAAAAACTGTTTTTT.

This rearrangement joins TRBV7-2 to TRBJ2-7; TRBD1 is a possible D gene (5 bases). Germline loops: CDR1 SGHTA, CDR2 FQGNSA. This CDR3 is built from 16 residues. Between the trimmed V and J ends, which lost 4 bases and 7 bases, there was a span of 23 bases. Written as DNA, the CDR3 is TGTGCCAGCAGCTCCATGTCGGCTGCACCTAGGGGTGAGCAGTACTTC. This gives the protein CASSSMSAAPRGEQYF.

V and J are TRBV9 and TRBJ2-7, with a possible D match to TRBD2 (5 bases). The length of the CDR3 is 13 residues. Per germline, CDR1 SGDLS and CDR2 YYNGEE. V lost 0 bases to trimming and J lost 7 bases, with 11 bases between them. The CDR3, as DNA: TGTGCCAGCAGCGTAGGACCGACGGGGGAGCAGTACTTC. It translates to CASSVGPTGEQYF.

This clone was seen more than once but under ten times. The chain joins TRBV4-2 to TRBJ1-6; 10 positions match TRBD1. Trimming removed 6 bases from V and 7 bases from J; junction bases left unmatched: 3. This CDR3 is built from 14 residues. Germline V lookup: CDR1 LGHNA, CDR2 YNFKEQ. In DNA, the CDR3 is TGTGCCAGCAGGACAGGGGGCGAAAATTCACCCCTCCACTTT. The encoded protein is CASRTGGENSPLHF.

The CDR3 coding sequence is TGTGCCAGCAGAGCGGGGGTCGGGGAGCTGTTTTTT. It codes for CASRAGVGELFF. This chain links TRBV2 with TRBJ2-2, with 8 nucleotides matching TRBD2. CDR1 and CDR2 from the germline V gene are SNHLY and FYNNEI. Losses at the gene ends were 6 bases for V and 7 bases for J; bases not matched to a gene: 1. This CDR3 comprises 12 residues. The entire variable domain, with the rest obtained from reference TRBV2 and TRBJ2-2, is as follows: EPEVTQTPSHQVTQMGQEVILRCVPISNHLYFYWYRQILGQKVEFLVSFYNNEISEKSEIFDDQFSVERPDGSNFTLKIRSTKLEDSAMYFCASRAGVGELFFGEGSRLTVL.

CDR3 region: CASSKELWDRGQTEAFF. Written as DNA, the CDR3 is TGTGCCAGCAGCAAAGAACTTTGGGACAGGGGGCAGACTGAAGCTTTCTTT. The J gene is TRBJ1-1, the V gene TRBV21-1; the table's D call TRBD1 went unverified against the DNA. TRBV21-1 constitutes a pseudogene. The CDR3 is 17 residues long.

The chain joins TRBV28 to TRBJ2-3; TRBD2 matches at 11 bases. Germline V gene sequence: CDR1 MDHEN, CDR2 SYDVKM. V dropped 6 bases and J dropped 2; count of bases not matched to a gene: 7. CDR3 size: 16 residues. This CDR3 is CASSPRLAGYTDTQYF. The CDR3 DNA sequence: TGTGCCAGCAGCCCAAGACTAGCGGGATACACAGATACGCAGTATTTT.

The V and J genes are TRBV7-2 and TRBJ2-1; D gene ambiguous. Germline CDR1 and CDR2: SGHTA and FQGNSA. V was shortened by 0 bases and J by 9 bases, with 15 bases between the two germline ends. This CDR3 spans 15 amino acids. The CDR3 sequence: CASSLAPASGGEQFF. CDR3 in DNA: TGTGCCAGCAGCTTAGCCCCAGCTAGTGGCGGTGAGCAGTTCTTC.

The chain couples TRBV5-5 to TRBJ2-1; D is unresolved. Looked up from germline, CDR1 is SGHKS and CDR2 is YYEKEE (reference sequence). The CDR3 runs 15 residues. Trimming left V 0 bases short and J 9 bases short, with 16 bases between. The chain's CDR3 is CASSLDTIRDGEQFF. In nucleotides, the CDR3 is TGTGCCAGCAGCTTGGATACTATCCGAGACGGTGAGCAGTTCTTC.

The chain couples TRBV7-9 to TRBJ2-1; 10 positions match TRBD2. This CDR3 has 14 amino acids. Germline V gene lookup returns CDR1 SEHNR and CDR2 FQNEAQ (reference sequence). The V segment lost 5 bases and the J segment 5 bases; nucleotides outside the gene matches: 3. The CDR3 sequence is CASSRLAGDNEQFF. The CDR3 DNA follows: TGTGCCAGCAGCCGACTAGCGGGCGACAATGAGCAGTTCTTC.

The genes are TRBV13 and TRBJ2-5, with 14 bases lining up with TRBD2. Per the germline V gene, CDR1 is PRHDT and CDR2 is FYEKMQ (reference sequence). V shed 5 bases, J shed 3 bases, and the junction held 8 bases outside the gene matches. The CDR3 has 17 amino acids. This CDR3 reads CASSLVGLAGVEETQYF. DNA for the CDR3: TGTGCCAGCAGCCTAGTGGGACTAGCGGGAGTCGAAGAGACCCAGTACTTC. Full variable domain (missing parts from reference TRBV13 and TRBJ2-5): AAGVIQSPRHLIKEKRETATLKCYPIPRHDTVYWYQQGPGQDPQFLISFYEKMQSDKGSIPDRFSAQQFSDYHSELNMSSLELGDSALYFCASSLVGLAGVEETQYFGPGTRLLVL.

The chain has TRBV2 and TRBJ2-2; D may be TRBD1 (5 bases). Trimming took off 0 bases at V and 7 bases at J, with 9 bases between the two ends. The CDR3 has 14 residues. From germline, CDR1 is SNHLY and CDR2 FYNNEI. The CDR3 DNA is TGTGCCAGCAGTGAAGCGGACAATCACGGGGAGCTGTTTTTT. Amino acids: CASSEADNHGELFF. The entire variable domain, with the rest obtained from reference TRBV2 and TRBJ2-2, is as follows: EPEVTQTPSHQVTQMGQEVILRCVPISNHLYFYWYRQILGQKVEFLVSFYNNEISEKSEIFDDQFSVERPDGSNFTLKIRSTKLEDSAMYFCASSEADNHGELFFGEGSRLTVL.

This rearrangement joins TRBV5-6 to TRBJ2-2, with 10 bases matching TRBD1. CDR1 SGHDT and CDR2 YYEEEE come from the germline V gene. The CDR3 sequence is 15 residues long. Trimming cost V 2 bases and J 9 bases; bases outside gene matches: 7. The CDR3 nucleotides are TGTGCCAGCAGCTTCCGGGACAGGGGAAGGAGGGAGCTGTTTTTT. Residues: CASSFRDRGRRELFF.

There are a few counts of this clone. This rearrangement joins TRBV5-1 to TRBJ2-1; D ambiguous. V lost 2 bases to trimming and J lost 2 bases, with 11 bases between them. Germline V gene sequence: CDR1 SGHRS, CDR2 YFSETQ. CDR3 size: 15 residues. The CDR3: CASSLDRRPYNEQFF. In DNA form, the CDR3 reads TGCGCCAGCAGCTTAGACCGCCGGCCCTACAATGAGCAGTTCTTC. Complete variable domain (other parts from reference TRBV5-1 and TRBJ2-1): KAGVTQTPRYLIKTRGQQVTLSCSPISGHRSVSWYQQTPGQGLQFLFEYFSETQRNKGNFPGRFSGRQFSNSRSEMNVSTLELGDSALYLCASSLDRRPYNEQFFGPGTRLTVL.

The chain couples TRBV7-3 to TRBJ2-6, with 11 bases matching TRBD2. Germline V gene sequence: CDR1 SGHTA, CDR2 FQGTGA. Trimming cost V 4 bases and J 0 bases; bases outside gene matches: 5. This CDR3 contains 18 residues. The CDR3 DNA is TGTGCCAGCAGCTCGTTAGCGGGAGGGGACTCTGGGGCCAACGTCCTGACTTTC. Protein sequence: CASSSLAGGDSGANVLTF.

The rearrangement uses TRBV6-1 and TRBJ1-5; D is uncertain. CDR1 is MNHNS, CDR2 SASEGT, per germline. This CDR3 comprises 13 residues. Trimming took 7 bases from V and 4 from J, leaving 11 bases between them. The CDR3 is CASKFNSNQPQHF. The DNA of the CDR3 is TGTGCCAGCAAATTTAACAGTAATCAGCCCCAGCATTTT.